Sequencing of this T cell receptor (beta chain) was carried out in a study of T cell repertoires in cytomegalovirus infection. Turning to the study itself: Public TCR beta signatures marked donors with CMV infection and the matching HLA.

This clonotype was counted a few times. Its antigen remains unidentified. The germline V gene encodes CDR1 MNHEY and CDR2 SVGAGI. The CDR3 is made up of 13 amino acids. With V trimmed by 6 bases and J by 6 bases, 5 bases remained unmatched. TCRdb reprocessed the reads with MiXCR, giving one entry per CDR3 protein. The repertoire holds around 49,000 distinct CDR3 sequences, with 20% as singletons. The rearrangement links TRBV6-5 to TRBJ1-2, with TRBD1 matching over 9 bases. The sequence was obtained from a human donor in good health (CMV status not recorded). Some clones in this sample may be carry-over from other donors' samples. Here the sequenced sample was CD8+ T cells from cultured PBMCs, taken from culture after CMV antigen stimulation. The DNA of the CDR3 is TGTGCCAGCAGCCCGGGACAGGGCCATGGCTACACCTTC. The encoded protein is CASSPGQGHGYTF.